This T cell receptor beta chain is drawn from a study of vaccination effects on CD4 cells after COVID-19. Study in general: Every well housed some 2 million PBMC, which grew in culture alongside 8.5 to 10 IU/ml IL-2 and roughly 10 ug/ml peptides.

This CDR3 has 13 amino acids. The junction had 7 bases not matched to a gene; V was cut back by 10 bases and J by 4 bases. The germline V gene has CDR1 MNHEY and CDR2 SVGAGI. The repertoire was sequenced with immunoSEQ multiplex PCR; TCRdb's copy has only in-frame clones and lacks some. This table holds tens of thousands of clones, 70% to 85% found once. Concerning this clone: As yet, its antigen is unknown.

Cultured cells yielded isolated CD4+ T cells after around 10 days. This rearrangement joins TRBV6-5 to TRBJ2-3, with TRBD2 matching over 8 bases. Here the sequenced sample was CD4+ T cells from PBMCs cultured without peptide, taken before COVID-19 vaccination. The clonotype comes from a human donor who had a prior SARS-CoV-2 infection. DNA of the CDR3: TGTGCCACGGGGGGGGCGATCGCAGATACGCAGTATTTT. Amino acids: CATGGAIADTQYF.